This TCR beta chain was captured by sequencing in a study of cytomegalovirus exposure and HLA in healthy donors. In regard to this clone: The antigen remains undetermined.

Study-wide results and caveats: Common viral pathogens were later found to be apparently linked to several of the most significant clusters.

PCR used 60 Vbeta primers and 13 Jbeta primers. Clones were read by immunoSEQ multiplex PCR, and TCRdb kept only the in-frame ones, dropping some. The sample includes approximately 240,000 clones, 82% of them seen just once. Germline values: CDR1 SGDLS, CDR2 YYNGEE. The V gene end was trimmed by 7 bases and the J gene end by 6 bases; junction bases not matched to a gene: 6. The CDR3 has 14 amino acids. This TCR was sampled from a woman in her thirties or forties in good health and CMV-seronegative. Sequenced sample: PBMCs. V gene TRBV9 combines with J gene TRBJ2-2; 10 bases agree with TRBD1. Here the CDR3 reads CASATGGVPGELFF. CDR3 nucleotide sequence: TGTGCCAGCGCGACAGGGGGCGTTCCCGGGGAGCTGTTTTTT.